This T cell receptor (beta chain) was captured by sequencing in a study of T cell repertoires in cytomegalovirus infection (dated by TCRdb to the late 2010s). Study-level background: Donor HLA type was relevant to the analysis, because carriage of CMV infection together with the matching HLA type was indicated by public TCR beta signatures. Summary of the overall study and its limitations: In both this cohort and an independent cohort of several hundred donors, the cumulative frequency of public TCR beta family members distinguished carriers of CMV infection plus the relevant HLA type. The ex vivo response was dominated by HLA-C-restricted CMV-specific TCR beta clonotypes, and the single most frequent clonotype in two of eight donors was supplied by these HLA-C-restricted clonotypes.

About this clonotype itself: The target of this receptor is not known. Base qualities are not at hand, and no much larger clone is one base apart.

Sequencing used an Illumina HiSeq 1500. TCRdb's own reprocessing of the public reads used fastp at Q25 and MiXCR and kept productive beta chains. Rows are unified per CDR3 protein, each entry keeping the most common DNA and genes. Recorded for this sample are about 400,000 distinct CDR3 sequences; 15% to 20% of them occurred a single time. The ten top clones hold about 10% of the sample. Here V drops 1 base and J drops 3 bases, and the junction holds 3 bases not matched to any gene. Its CDR3 holds 15 amino acids, cysteine through phenylalanine. Of all the DNA, just the CDR3 is kept, 45 bases in frame from base 1.

The sequence derives from a human donor in good health (CMV status not recorded). Some clones in this sample may be carry-over from other donors' samples. This chain is built from TRBV12-3 or TRBV12-4 and TRBJ2-5; 9 nucleotides in the junction match TRBD2. The sample taken for sequencing was PBMCs. Here is the DNA: TGTGCCAGCAGTTTAGGGCGGGGGGGCGAAGAGACCCAGTACTTC. Its protein product is CASSLGRGGEETQYF.